A single sample gave rise to the 32 T cell receptor beta chains below, sequenced in a study of spatial heterogeneity in lung cancer. TCRdb re-called the 5' RACE reads with MiXCR, one entry per CDR3 protein. This table has thousands of distinct CDR3 sequences, about 55% appearing once. Time point specified: sample taken at primary tumor resection. The input material, whole RNA from tumor, nontumor lung or frozen PBMC, was sequenced unsorted. The sample was PBMCs, taken at surgery. The receptors shown here come from a female donor with early-stage non-small cell lung cancer.

This clonotype occurred a few times. This beta chain is off target for a library built for alpha chains, so its abundance means little. The chain links TRBV5-6 to TRBJ2-6, with 7 bases matching TRBD1. V was pared by 4 bases and J by 0 bases, with 7 bases of the junction left unmatched. Germline CDR1 is SGHDT and CDR2 is YYEEEE. This CDR3 spans 17 amino acids. CDR3 amino acids: CASSPLPGGSGANVLTF. CDR3 nucleotide sequence: TGTGCCAGCAGCCCCCTGCCAGGGGGCTCTGGGGCCAACGTCCTGACTTTC.

This clonotype was seen a few times. This beta chain is off target for a library built for alpha chains, so its abundance means little. The gene calls are TRBV25-1 and TRBJ2-1; 10 bases agree with TRBD2. The junction had 10 bases not matched to a gene; V was cut back by 3 bases and J by 8 bases. Germline values: CDR1 MGHDK, CDR2 SYGVNS. The CDR3 runs to 16 residues. This CDR3 is CASSDDGAGGPDEQFF. CDR3 bases: TGTGCCAGCAGTGACGATGGAGCGGGGGGGCCGGATGAGCAGTTCTTC.

On this clonotype: Found in a library prepared for alpha chains, this beta chain is an off-target read, and its abundance has little meaning. The V call is TRBV7-9, the J call TRBJ2-7; 8 positions match TRBD2. Germline lookup yields CDR1 SEHNR and CDR2 FQNEAQ (reference sequence). V shed 5 bases and J 2 bases; nucleotides not matched to a gene: 8. The CDR3 sequence is 15 residues long. The CDR3 DNA sequence: TGTGCCAGCAGCCAAGCAAGCGGGAGCACCTACGAGCAGTACTTC. The encoded protein is CASSQASGSTYEQYF.

In regard to this clonotype: A library made for alpha chains picked up this beta chain off target, so its size means little. The V and J genes are TRBV29-1 and TRBJ2-5; perhaps TRBD1 as D (6 bases). The CDR3 is made up of 12 amino acids. Trimming removed 4 bases at V and 1 base at J, with 7 bases between. Germline lookup yields CDR1 SQVTM and CDR2 ANQGSEA. Written as DNA, the CDR3 is TGCAGCGTTGGGGGGCTCCAAGAGACCCAGTACTTC. The encoded protein is CSVGGLQETQYF.

Turning to this clonotype: A library made for alpha chains picked up this beta chain off target, so its size means little. V and J are TRBV3-1 and TRBJ2-1, with 11 bases matching TRBD2. Looked up from germline, CDR1 is LGHDT and CDR2 is YNNKEL (reference sequence). CDR3 size: 18 residues. J was trimmed by 7 bases and V by 0 bases; bases with no gene match: 11. The CDR3 loop reads CASSQDPLLAGVRNEQFF. As DNA, the CDR3 is TGTGCCAGCAGCCAAGACCCCTTACTAGCGGGAGTGAGGAATGAGCAGTTCTTC.

Comments on this clonotype: This beta chain turned up in a library designed for alpha chains; as an off-target read, its abundance says little. This rearrangement joins TRBV4-3 to TRBJ2-3; TRBD2 aligns across 8 bases. V trimming: 1 base; J trimming: 4 bases; junction bases outside the gene matches: 13. This CDR3 is 18 amino acids long. The germline V gene encodes CDR1 LGHNA and CDR2 YSLEER. CDR3 loop: CASSQVPGTRSQADTQYF. The CDR3, as DNA: TGCGCCAGCAGCCAAGTTCCGGGGACTAGGAGTCAGGCAGATACGCAGTATTTT.

Of note for this clonotype: This beta chain is off target for a library built for alpha chains, so its abundance means little. The chain links TRBV19 to TRBJ2-3; weak D call: TRBD2 (6 bases). This CDR3 is 15 amino acids long. Germline lookup yields CDR1 LNHDA and CDR2 SQIVND (reference sequence). Trimming cost V 6 bases and J 0 bases, with 13 bases left between them. CDR3 in amino acids: CASRHGRGSTDTQYF. As DNA, the CDR3 is TGTGCCAGTAGACATGGGCGGGGAAGCACAGATACGCAGTATTTT.

Comments on this clonotype: This beta chain represents an off-target read in a library built for alpha chains; its size is of limited meaning. V and J are TRBV6-4 and TRBJ2-1; 12 bases are shared with TRBD2. Unmatched junction bases numbered 7, after V lost 6 bases and J lost 4 bases. This CDR3 has 16 residues. CDR1 is MRHNA and CDR2 is SNTAGT in the germline V gene. The CDR3 nucleotides are TGTGCCAGCAGCCGACTAGCGGGAGAGGGATACAATGAGCAGTTCTTC. Protein product: CASSRLAGEGYNEQFF.

This clonotype was detected once. For a library built for alpha chains, this beta chain is a stray read; little rests on its size. This chain joins TRBV9 and TRBJ2-1, with a possible D match to TRBD2 (6 bases). The CDR3 runs to 17 residues. CDR1 is SGDLS and CDR2 is YYNGEE in the germline V gene. Deletions cut 0 bases from V and 8 bases from J, with 21 bases between. Here the CDR3 reads CASSVGGWGGLSDEQFF. In nucleotides, the CDR3 is TGTGCCAGCAGCGTAGGAGGTTGGGGAGGATTGTCCGATGAGCAGTTCTTC.

On this clonotype itself: A library prepared for alpha chains yielded this beta chain as an off-target read; its size is of little meaning. This rearrangement joins TRBV4-1 to TRBJ2-7; D may be TRBD1 (7 bases). Germline V gene lookup returns CDR1 MGHRA and CDR2 YSYEKL. Trimming left V 0 bases short and J 0 bases short, with 12 bases between. This CDR3 has 16 residues. CDR3: CASSQERQGLSYEQYF. The CDR3 DNA is TGCGCCAGCAGCCAAGAGCGACAGGGACTCTCCTACGAGCAGTACTTC.

Note on this clonotype: A library made for alpha chains picked up this beta chain off target, so its size means little. The V gene is TRBV7-2, the J gene TRBJ2-3; D is ambiguous. This CDR3 has 11 residues. Trimming shortened V by 2 bases and J by 6 bases, and 3 bases separated the two germline ends. The germline V gene encodes CDR1 SGHTA and CDR2 FQGNSA. In nucleotides, the CDR3 is TGTGCCAGCAGCTTACTGGATACGCAGTATTTT. Its protein is CASSLLDTQYF.

On this clonotype itself: This beta chain is a stray read from a library made for alpha chains; its abundance is not meaningful. The V gene is TRBV7-2, the J gene TRBJ2-1, with D tentatively TRBD2 (6 bases). CDR3 length: 14 amino acids. Germline CDR1 reads SGHTA; CDR2 reads FQGNSA. The germline V and J ends were trimmed by 0 bases and 10 bases, with 13 bases remaining between them. CDR3: CASSLAYVRGEQFF. For the CDR3, the DNA is TGTGCCAGCAGCTTAGCGTACGTCCGGGGGGAGCAGTTCTTC.

For this clonotype: Because this beta chain is a stray read in a library intended to capture alpha chains, its abundance should not be given much weight. The genes are TRBV4-3 and TRBJ2-3; TRBD2 matches 7 bases. CDR1 and CDR2 from the germline V gene are LGHNA and YSLEER. The CDR3 runs 17 residues. The ends lost 1 base at V and 0 bases at J; junction bases unmatched: 7. CDR3 in amino acids: CASSQVGGSTSTDTQYF. The DNA of the CDR3 is TGCGCCAGCAGCCAAGTCGGCGGGAGTACCAGCACAGATACGCAGTATTTT.

This clonotype was detected only once. One end of the junction varies from germline; a read error may be responsible. This beta chain is an unintended read in a library built for alpha chains; its size means little. The chain links TRBV27 to TRBJ2-2; 8 bases match TRBD1. Germline CDR1 MNHEY, CDR2 SMNVEV (reference sequence). This CDR3 is 15 amino acids long. The CDR3 DNA follows: TGTGCCAGCAGTCCGAGGACAGGGTTCCCCGGGCAGCTGTTTTTT. Residues: CASSPRTGFPGQLFF.

This clonotype was observed a handful of times. A library prepared for alpha chains yielded this beta chain as an off-target read; its size is of little meaning. The chain has TRBV11-2 and TRBJ2-1, with 8 bases matching TRBD2. Germline-derived CDR1 and CDR2 are SGHAT and FQNNGV. Unmatched junction bases numbered 10, after V lost 0 bases and J lost 0 bases. There are 19 residues in the CDR3. The CDR3 sequence: CASSLDHFREGHSYNEQFF. The DNA of the CDR3 is TGTGCCAGCAGCTTAGATCATTTCCGGGAGGGCCACTCCTACAATGAGCAGTTCTTC. Drawing the rest from reference TRBV11-2 and TRBJ2-1, the complete variable domain is EAGVAQSPRYKIIEKRQSVAFWCNPISGHATLYWYQQILGQGPKLLIQFQNNGVVDDSQLPKDRFSAERLKGVDSTLKIQPAKLEDSAVYLCASSLDHFREGHSYNEQFFGPGTRLTVL.

Comments on this clonotype: Little can be read into the size of this beta chain, an off-target read in a library designed for alpha chains. V gene TRBV4-2 combines with J gene TRBJ2-3; a weak D match, TRBD2 (5 bases). Germline V gene lookup returns CDR1 LGHNA and CDR2 YNFKEQ. Trimming pared 1 base from V and 5 bases from J, leaving 7 bases between. This CDR3 is built from 13 residues. Here the CDR3 DNA reads TGTGCCAGCAGCCAAGGAGGACTAGATACGCAGTATTTT. This codes for CASSQGGLDTQYF.

Only a few counts were recorded for this clonotype. For a library built for alpha chains, this beta chain is a stray read; little rests on its size. This chain uses TRBV28 with TRBJ2-7; D not resolved. Germline V gene sequence: CDR1 MDHEN, CDR2 SYDVKM. V was clipped by 5 bases and J by 7 bases, with 24 bases between them. This CDR3 region has 16 residues. CDR3 DNA: TGTGCCAGCAGTCCCCCACTGGGCGGCCGTGATCAAGAGCAGTACTTC. Encoded protein: CASSPPLGGRDQEQYF.

This clonotype came up a few times. This beta chain slipped into a library made for alpha chains as a stray read, so its size is not meaningful. The rearrangement links TRBV5-4 to TRBJ2-1; TRBD2 matches 11 bases. Germline lookup yields CDR1 SGHNT and CDR2 YYREEE (reference sequence). The CDR3 has 16 residues. The V segment lost 0 bases and the J segment 5 bases; nucleotides outside the gene matches: 4. CDR3 nucleotides: TGTGCCAGCAGCTTGGCCGGACTAGCGGGCGACAATGAGCAGTTCTTC. The encoded protein is CASSLAGLAGDNEQFF.

This clonotype occurred a few times. This beta chain is an off-target read within a library intended for alpha chains, so its frequency means little. The chain carries TRBV3-1 and TRBJ1-2, with no clear D. Germline V lookup: CDR1 LGHDT, CDR2 YNNKEL (reference sequence). The length of the CDR3 is 12 residues. Trimming removed 2 bases from V and 6 bases from J, with 7 bases in between. CDR3 region: CASSQSRNGYTF. The CDR3 DNA follows: TGTGCCAGCAGCCAATCACGAAATGGCTACACCTTC.

As to this clonotype: Because this beta chain is a stray read in a library intended to capture alpha chains, its abundance should not be given much weight. The J gene is TRBJ2-7, the V gene TRBV27; 14 bases line up with TRBD2. V trimming: 5 bases; J trimming: 12 bases; junction bases outside the gene matches: 9. The CDR3 consists of 14 residues. Per germline, CDR1 MNHEY and CDR2 SMNVEV (reference sequence). CDR3 amino acids: CASSTPGLAGVAYF. As DNA, the CDR3 is TGTGCCAGCAGTACGCCGGGACTAGCGGGAGTTGCGTACTTC.

With respect to this clonotype: This beta chain is an off-target read within a library intended for alpha chains, so its frequency means little. The CDR3 is CAISETSTLSGGATDTQYF. The CDR3 DNA reads as TGTGCCATCAGTGAGACCAGCACCCTTAGCGGGGGGGCCACAGATACGCAGTATTTT. The J gene is TRBJ2-3, the V gene TRBV10-3, with TRBD2 matching over 11 bases. Trimming at V came to 2 bases and at J to 2 bases, leaving 12 bases not matched to a gene. Germline V gene data show CDR1 as ENHRY and CDR2 as SYGVKD. CDR3 length equals 19 residues.

A remark on this clonotype: Because this beta chain is a stray read in a library intended to capture alpha chains, its abundance should not be given much weight. V gene TRBV15 combines with J gene TRBJ2-7; D gene uncertain. The CDR3 is 15 residues long. Germline-derived CDR1 and CDR2 are LNHNV and YYDKDF (reference sequence). V lost 4 bases and J 2 bases, leaving 15 bases between the germline ends. The CDR3 protein is CATSTRLGGTYEQYF. CDR3 nucleotide sequence: TGTGCCACCAGCACTAGGCTAGGCGGAACCTACGAGCAGTACTTC.

On this clonotype: Within a library made for alpha chains, this beta chain is off target, and its count is uninformative. The genes are TRBV25-1 and TRBJ2-1, with unresolved D. The CDR3 has 14 residues. V was cut by 4 bases and J by 3 bases, with 10 bases left in between. Per germline, CDR1 MGHDK and CDR2 SYGVNS. The CDR3 region has the DNA TGTGCCAGCAGTGGTCGGGTTTTCTACAATGAGCAGTTCTTC. Its translation: CASSGRVFYNEQFF.

This clonotype was found a few times. Because this beta chain is a stray read in a library intended to capture alpha chains, its abundance should not be given much weight. The genes are TRBV24-1 and TRBJ2-7, with TRBD1 as a possible D gene (5 bases). With 3 bases removed from V and 7 bases from J, the gap between germline ends came to 15 bases. The V gene's germline CDR1 is KGHDR and CDR2 SFDVKD. This CDR3 region has 14 residues. The CDR3 here is CATSDHRRVGEQYF. CDR3 DNA: TGTGCCACCAGTGATCACAGGAGAGTGGGGGAGCAGTACTTC.

This clonotype was detected only a few times. Being off target in a library aimed at alpha chains, this beta chain has a size of little meaning. The V gene is TRBV6-1, the J gene TRBJ2-1, with D uncertain. CDR3 length equals 16 residues. Between the trimmed V and J ends, which lost 8 bases and 0 bases, there was a span of 17 bases. CDR1 is MNHNS and CDR2 is SASEGT in the germline V gene. The CDR3 sequence is CASLSFLAGSYNEQFF. CDR3 nucleotides: TGTGCCAGCTTAAGTTTTCTCGCTGGCTCCTACAATGAGCAGTTCTTC.

This clonotype was recorded once. The library was prepared for alpha chains; this beta chain is a stray read, so its frequency means little. V is TRBV7-2 and J is TRBJ2-7; 11 positions match TRBD2. Germline CDR1 is SGHTA and CDR2 is FQGNSA. The CDR3 length is 16 residues. V was clipped by 6 bases and J by 1 base; unmatched bases: 8. This CDR3 reads CASSPRLAGPSYEQYV. The CDR3 nucleotides are TGTGCCAGCAGTCCTAGACTAGCGGGGCCATCCTACGAGCAGTACGTC.

Only a few counts were recorded for this clonotype. The library was prepared for alpha chains; this beta chain is a stray read, so its frequency means little. The CDR3 spells CASSLRGPGSYEQYV. DNA of the CDR3: TGTGCCAGCAGTTTAAGGGGGCCAGGCTCCTACGAGCAGTACGTC. V is TRBV28 and J is TRBJ2-7, with 7 bases lining up with TRBD1. The germline gives CDR1 MDHEN, CDR2 SYDVKM. The V and J ends lost 2 bases and 0 bases, in that order; junction bases with no gene match: 4. CDR3 length: 15 residues.

With respect to this clonotype: Little can be read into the size of this beta chain, an off-target read in a library designed for alpha chains. The V call is TRBV29-1, the J call TRBJ2-1, with D uncertain. V shed 0 bases and J shed 6 bases, with 0 bases lying between them. The germline V gene has CDR1 SQVTM and CDR2 ANQGSEA. CDR3 length: 10 amino acids. The CDR3 DNA reads as TGCAGCGTTGAAGACAATGAGCAGTTCTTC. Protein product: CSVEDNEQFF.

Remarks on this clonotype: This beta chain turned up in a library designed for alpha chains; as an off-target read, its abundance says little. The chain is built from TRBV7-9 and TRBJ2-2; D not certain. The germline gives CDR1 SEHNR, CDR2 FQNEAQ (reference sequence). The ends were cut back, 5 bases at V and 6 bases at J, with 13 bases in the middle. This CDR3 has 14 residues. CDR3 in DNA: TGTGCCAGCAGCCGATCAATTTTTTCCGGGGAGCTGTTTTTT. Protein product: CASSRSIFSGELFF.

About this clonotype itself: The library was prepared for alpha chains; this beta chain is a stray read, so its frequency means little. The chain has TRBV4-2 and TRBJ2-7; 7 bases match TRBD2. V gave up 1 base and J gave up 2 bases; unmatched junction bases: 5. This CDR3 region has 15 residues. From germline, CDR1 is LGHNA and CDR2 YNFKEQ. CDR3 DNA: TGTGCCAGCAGCCAAGCAGGCGGGAGTGCCTACGAGCAGTACTTC. Translated: CASSQAGGSAYEQYF.

Note on this clonotype: For a library built for alpha chains, this beta chain is a stray read; little rests on its size. V usage is TRBV15 and J usage is TRBJ2-7; TRBD1 might be the D (6 bases). CDR1 LNHNV and CDR2 YYDKDF come from the germline V gene (reference sequence). Trimming shortened V by 0 bases and J by 5 bases, and 14 bases separated the two germline ends. The CDR3 is made up of 15 amino acids. The CDR3, as DNA: TGTGCCACCAGCAGAGATAGGGGGTTTGGCGACGAGCAGTACTTC. Translation: CATSRDRGFGDEQYF.

A few counts support this clonotype. This beta chain represents an off-target read in a library built for alpha chains; its size is of limited meaning. CDR3 in DNA: TGTGCCAGCAGCCAAACCGGGGGGACCAGCTCCTACAATGAGCAGTTCTTC. Its protein product is CASSQTGGTSSYNEQFF. The gene calls are TRBV3-1 and TRBJ2-1; 7 nucleotides agree with TRBD2. The germline V gene has CDR1 LGHDT and CDR2 YNNKEL (reference sequence). J gave up 0 bases and V 2 bases, and 7 bases lay outside the gene matches. The CDR3 runs to 17 residues.